The subject of this entry is one T cell receptor (beta chain). The antigen remains unidentified. This CDR3 has 13 residues. The V and J ends lost 4 bases and 11 bases respectively, with 17 bases between them. Germline CDR1 and CDR2: SNHLY and FYNNEI. These data belong to a study of identical twins. TCRdb called the 5' RACE reads again in MiXCR, with one record for every CDR3 protein. The sample consists of some 1,600,000 distinct CDR3 sequences, about 32% of them appearing once. Whole-study findings and limits: Analyses of zero insertions could be partly confounded by invariant MAIT and iNKT cells.

The rearrangement links TRBV2 to TRBJ2-5, with D possibly matching TRBD1 (6 bases). This TCR was recovered from a newborn girl in good health. Sample: cord blood. This CDR3 is CASSGGRGNEQYF. The CDR3 DNA is TGTGCCAGCAGTGGGGGCAGGGGCAATGAGCAGTACTTC. Drawing the rest from reference TRBV2 and TRBJ2-5, the complete variable domain is EPEVTQTPSHQVTQMGQEVILRCVPISNHLYFYWYRQILGQKVEFLVSFYNNEISEKSEIFDDQFSVERPDGSNFTLKIRSTKLEDSAMYFCASSGGRGNEQYFGPGTRLLVL.